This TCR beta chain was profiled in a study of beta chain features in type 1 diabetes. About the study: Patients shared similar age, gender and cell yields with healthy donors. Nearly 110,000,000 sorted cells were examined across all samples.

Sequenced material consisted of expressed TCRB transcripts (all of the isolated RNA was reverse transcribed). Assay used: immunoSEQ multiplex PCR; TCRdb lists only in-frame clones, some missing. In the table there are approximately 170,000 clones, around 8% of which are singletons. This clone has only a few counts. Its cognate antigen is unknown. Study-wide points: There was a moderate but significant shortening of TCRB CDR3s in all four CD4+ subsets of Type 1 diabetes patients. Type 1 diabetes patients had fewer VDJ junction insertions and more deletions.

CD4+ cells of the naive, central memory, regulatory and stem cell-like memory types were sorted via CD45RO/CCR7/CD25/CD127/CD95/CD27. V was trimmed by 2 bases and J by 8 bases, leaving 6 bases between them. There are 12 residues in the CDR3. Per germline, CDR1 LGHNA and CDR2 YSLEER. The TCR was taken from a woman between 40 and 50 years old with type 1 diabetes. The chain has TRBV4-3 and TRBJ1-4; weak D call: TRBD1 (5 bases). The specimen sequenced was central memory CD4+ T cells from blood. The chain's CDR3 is CASSQKGEKLFF. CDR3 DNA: TGCGCCAGCAGCCAAAAGGGGGAAAAACTGTTTTTT.